Described below is a single TCR beta chain sequence and its context. Its antigen remains unidentified. This entry is derived from a study of T cell responses to AZD1222 COVID-19 vaccine. General observations from the study: Across spike, vaccine-associated CD4 TCRs were found, dominant at 160-218 and 743-854. Repertoires in all cases were sampled only once the peak T cell response had passed.

Germline V gives CDR1 SGHAT, CDR2 FQDESV (reference sequence). The V gene lost 4 bases and the J gene lost 6 bases, with 16 bases spanning the gap. The CDR3 covers 15 residues. The table came from immunoSEQ multiplex PCR; TCRdb's copy has only in-frame clones and leaves some out. The sample has fewer than 150,000 clones, just over 85% seen once; the top ten hold approximately 16%. Source: peripheral blood, taken 28 days after the second AZD1222 dose. V usage is TRBV11-1 and J usage is TRBJ2-1; tentative D call: TRBD1 (8 bases). The clonotype originates from an adult who received the AZD1222 COVID-19 vaccine. The CDR3 protein is CASSSGQGGGNEQFF. Written as DNA, the CDR3 is TGTGCCAGCAGCTCCGGACAGGGCGGGGGCAATGAGCAGTTCTTC. The whole variable domain, filled in from reference TRBV11-1 and TRBJ2-1, reads EAEVAQSPRYKITEKSQAVAFWCDPISGHATLYWYRQILGQGPELLVQFQDESVVDDSQLPKDRFSAERLKGVDSTLKIQPAELGDSAMYLCASSSGQGGGNEQFFGPGTRLTVL.